The 27 T cell receptor beta chains presented below share a single source sample, sequenced in a study of blood T cells in healthy people across ages. Next came a second PCR, run for about 6 to 11 cycles, which used a sample-barcoded 5' primer along with a J-beta primer mix. A single record per CDR3 protein comes from TCRdb applying MiXCR to the 5' RACE reads. The sample yields over 600,000 distinct CDR3 sequences, roughly 21% seen once. Material: blood. These receptors were obtained from a man in his 70s in good health.

CDR3 protein: CASSQWTGSSLQETQYF. In DNA form, the CDR3 reads TGTGCCAGCAGTCAATGGACAGGCTCGTCCCTCCAAGAGACCCAGTACTTC. The V call is TRBV7-2, the J call TRBJ2-5; 7 nucleotides agree with TRBD1. The CDR3 has 17 residues. V dropped 6 bases and J dropped 1; count of bases not matched to a gene: 14. Germline V gene data show CDR1 as SGHTA and CDR2 as FQGNSA.

Ten or more counts support this clonotype. The chain has TRBV30 and TRBJ1-6; 7 nucleotides match TRBD1. Trimming removed 3 bases from V and 3 bases from J; junction bases left unmatched: 2. The V gene's germline CDR1 is GTSNPN and CDR2 SVGIG (reference sequence). This CDR3 has 14 residues. The CDR3 reads CAWSPGGYNSPLHF. In nucleotides, the CDR3 is TGTGCCTGGAGCCCAGGGGGCTATAATTCACCCCTCCACTTT.

This clonotype was seen more than once but under ten times. The chain carries TRBV6-1 and TRBJ2-4; weak D call: TRBD1 (6 bases). This CDR3 has 12 residues. V shed 8 bases and J shed 2 bases, with 7 bases lying between them. The germline V gene has CDR1 MNHNS and CDR2 SASEGT. CDR3 residues: CASGTPKNIQYF. The CDR3 DNA follows: TGTGCCAGCGGGACACCCAAAAACATTCAGTACTTC.

On this clonotype: A much larger clone is a single base away; this may be a read error. In this CDR3 the conserved last residue, phenylalanine or tryptophan, is missing, so a read error is likely. The chain couples TRBV28 to TRBJ1-1; 7 nucleotides match TRBD1. Germline CDR1 and CDR2: MDHEN and SYDVKM. Germline trimming cut 8 bases from V and 5 bases from J; bases unmatched to any gene: 11. The CDR3 totals 14 residues. The DNA of the CDR3 is TGTGCCAGCCATTACGATCAGGGGGGAACTGAAGCTTTCCTT. This codes for CASHYDQGGTEAFL.

The J gene is TRBJ2-1, the V gene TRBV20-1, with 10 positions matching TRBD1. V was pared by 6 bases and J by 7 bases, with 9 bases of the junction left unmatched. CDR1 is DFQATT and CDR2 is SNEGSKA in the germline V gene (reference sequence). There are 14 residues in the CDR3. For the CDR3, the DNA is TGCAGTGCACCGGACAGGGGGTTTCGGAATGAGCAGTTCTTC. Residues: CSAPDRGFRNEQFF.

This chain joins TRBV5-1 and TRBJ1-1; weak D call: TRBD1 (6 bases). V shed 7 bases and J shed 5 bases, with 18 bases lying between them. The V gene's germline CDR1 is SGHRS and CDR2 YFSETQ. CDR3 length: 14 amino acids. CDR3 sequence (DNA): TGCGCCAGCGCCTTGGGAGGGGGATTGACTGAAGCTTTCTTT. Translation: CASALGGGLTEAFF.

This clonotype was counted ten times or more. The CDR3 protein is CASSQWLADYEQYF. DNA for the CDR3: TGCGCCAGCAGCCAATGGCTGGCAGACTACGAGCAGTACTTC. The chain is built from TRBV4-3 and TRBJ2-7; no clear D. The CDR3 runs to 14 residues. Trimming shortened V by 2 bases and J by 3 bases, and 11 bases separated the two germline ends. CDR1 and CDR2 from the germline V gene are LGHNA and YSLEER.

This clonotype was observed many times. The gene calls are TRBV29-1 and TRBJ2-5; D not certain. CDR1 is SQVTM, CDR2 ANQGSEA, per germline. Trimming removed 5 bases from V and 5 bases from J, with 12 bases in between. The CDR3 consists of 12 residues. Here the CDR3 reads CSVRLPAETQYF. DNA of the CDR3: TGCAGCGTTCGGCTCCCAGCTGAGACCCAGTACTTC. The whole variable domain, filled in from reference TRBV29-1 and TRBJ2-5, reads SAVISQKPSRDICQRGTSLTIQCQVDSQVTMMFWYRQQPGQSLTLIATANQGSEATYESGFVIDKFPISRPNLTFSTLTVSNMSPEDSSIYLCSVRLPAETQYFGPGTRLLVL.

CDR3: CASSLDNRNEQFF. The CDR3 DNA follows: TGTGCCAGCAGCTTGGACAATAGGAATGAGCAGTTCTTC. The rearrangement links TRBV5-6 to TRBJ2-1; D uncertain. Germline CDR1 is SGHDT and CDR2 is YYEEEE. With 0 bases removed from V and 7 bases from J, the gap between germline ends came to 8 bases. The CDR3 spans 13 residues.

With regard to this clonotype: A read error may account for a junction end that differs from germline. V usage is TRBV11-2 and J usage is TRBJ2-5; 13 bases agree with TRBD2. The J call is in doubt because the DNA end fits TRBJ2-1 better. Germline V gives CDR1 SGHAT, CDR2 FQNNGV. The CDR3 spans 18 residues. CDR3 loop: CASGLGLAGDIVRYEQFF. CDR3 DNA: TGTGCCAGCGGCTTAGGACTAGCGGGGGACATAGTAAGGTATGAGCAGTTCTTC.

The chain links TRBV4-1 to TRBJ2-5; 7 nucleotides match TRBD2. TRBJ2-1 matches the DNA end more closely, so the J call is doubtful. Germline assignment: CDR1 MGHRA and CDR2 YSYEKL. CDR3 length: 13 residues. The CDR3 reads CASSSGLDFEQFF. For the CDR3, the DNA is TGCGCCAGCAGTTCCGGACTAGACTTTGAGCAGTTCTTC.

The chain is built from TRBV7-9 and TRBJ2-5; TRBD1 matches 8 bases. V shed 2 bases, J shed 12 bases, and the junction held 8 bases outside the gene matches. The CDR3 runs to 13 residues. CDR1 SEHNR and CDR2 FQNEAQ come from the germline V gene (reference sequence). The CDR3 loop reads CASSLRGQGEEYF. In DNA, the CDR3 is TGTGCCAGCAGCTTACGCGGACAGGGTGAGGAGTACTTC.

This clonotype occurred many times. One end of the junction fails to match germline, which may point to a read error. The rearrangement uses TRBV29-1 and TRBJ2-1, with D unresolved. The CDR3 totals 11 residues. Germline-derived CDR1 and CDR2 are SQVTM and ANQGSEA. The CDR3 region has the DNA TGCAGCGTCGAAGACTGGGATGAGCAGTTCTTC. As protein: CSVEDWDEQFF.

The J gene is TRBJ2-1, the V gene TRBV3-1, with D possibly TRBD2 on 6 matching bases. This CDR3 region has 16 residues. V lost 5 bases to trimming and J lost 2 bases, with 16 bases between them. CDR1 is LGHDT, CDR2 YNNKEL, per germline (reference sequence). The CDR3 coding sequence is TGTGCCAGCAGCTCAGGTACTCGGAGGGCCTACAATGAGCAGTTCTTC. It is translated as CASSSGTRRAYNEQFF.

This clonotype has only a few counts. V gene TRBV5-1 combines with J gene TRBJ2-5; perhaps TRBD1 as D (6 bases). From germline, CDR1 is SGHRS and CDR2 YFSETQ. The V gene lost 4 bases and the J gene lost 3 bases, with 16 bases spanning the gap. This CDR3 spans 15 amino acids. The CDR3 DNA reads as TGCGCCAGCAGCGAAGCCGGGACACACAAAGAGACCCAGTACTTC. As protein: CASSEAGTHKETQYF.

The gene calls are TRBV6-1 and TRBJ2-5; D is possibly TRBD1 or TRBD2 (5 bases each). Trimming stripped 5 bases from V and 11 bases from J, with 21 bases between. CDR3 length: 14 amino acids. The germline gives CDR1 MNHNS, CDR2 SASEGT. For the CDR3, the DNA is TGTGCCAGCAGTTCCCGGGACCGATACAATGAGCAGTACTTC. Protein: CASSSRDRYNEQYF.

This clonotype was seen a handful of times. The J gene is TRBJ2-5, the V gene TRBV5-1, with 14 bases that match TRBD2. CDR3 length: 16 amino acids. CDR1 SGHRS and CDR2 YFSETQ come from the germline V gene. V shed 4 bases and J 4 bases; nucleotides not matched to a gene: 6. In DNA, the CDR3 is TGCGCCAGCAGCGCTGGGACTAGCGGGAGTAGAGAGACCCAGTACTTC. Protein sequence: CASSAGTSGSRETQYF.

The sample holds a few counts of this clonotype. CDR3 amino acids: CAISVGGSSTDTQYF. The DNA of the CDR3 is TGTGCCATCAGTGTCGGGGGCTCGAGCACAGATACGCAGTATTTT. The gene calls are TRBV10-3 and TRBJ2-3, with D tentatively TRBD1 or TRBD2 (6 bases each). The V end was cut by 4 bases, the J end by 0 bases, with 11 bases between. Germline CDR1 is ENHRY and CDR2 is SYGVKD. The CDR3 sequence is 15 residues long.

This clonotype turned up a few times. J is TRBJ1-2 and V is TRBV6-1; 8 bases match TRBD1. Per germline, CDR1 MNHNS and CDR2 SASEGT. V dropped 5 bases and J dropped 3; count of bases not matched to a gene: 11. The CDR3 runs to 16 residues. In DNA form, the CDR3 reads TGTGCCAGCAGTAAGGGGGGGACAGGAGAATACTATGGCTACACCTTC. It specifies CASSKGGTGEYYGYTF.

The CDR3: CASSRPGRQYF. The CDR3 DNA sequence: TGTGCCAGCAGCCGCCCTGGGCGGCAGTACTTC. This chain uses TRBV27 with TRBJ2-7; D not certain. The CDR3 has 11 amino acids. Germline CDR1 and CDR2: MNHEY and SMNVEV (reference sequence). Trimming left V 6 bases short and J 9 bases short, with 12 bases between.

There are a few counts of this clonotype. The rearrangement uses TRBV2 and TRBJ2-6, with 8 bases aligning to TRBD1. The CDR3 runs to 15 residues. CDR1 SNHLY and CDR2 FYNNEI come from the germline V gene. As DNA, the CDR3 is TGTGCTACAGGGGGATTCACCTCTGGGGCCAACGTCCTGACTTTC. It specifies CATGGFTSGANVLTF.

This clonotype was found a few times. J is TRBJ1-3 and V is TRBV3-1, with a possible D match to TRBD1 (5 bases). Germline V gene data show CDR1 as LGHDT and CDR2 as YNNKEL (reference sequence). V shed 3 bases and J shed 0 bases, with 6 bases lying between them. The CDR3 consists of 14 residues. The CDR3 nucleotides read TGTGCCAGCAGCCAGGACAACTCTGGAAACACCATATATTTT. This codes for CASSQDNSGNTIYF.

This clonotype was observed a few times. The chain joins TRBV15 to TRBJ2-3; D unresolved. With 4 bases removed from V and 0 bases from J, the gap between germline ends came to 11 bases. CDR1 LNHNV and CDR2 YYDKDF come from the germline V gene (reference sequence). This CDR3 region has 15 residues. In DNA, the CDR3 is TGTGCCACCAGCAAAGACCTGATAAGCACAGATACGCAGTATTTT. Translating gives CATSKDLISTDTQYF.

Notes on this clonotype: One end of the junction is discordant with germline, which a read error may explain. CDR3 region: CASREDGTRWHNEQFF. CDR3 DNA sequence: TGTGCCAGCAGAGAAGACGGGACTAGGTGGCACAATGAGCAGTTCTTC. V gene TRBV6-1 combines with J gene TRBJ2-5; 8 bases agree with TRBD2. The tail of the sequence fits TRBJ2-1 better, so the J call may be wrong. This CDR3 has 16 amino acids. Germline loops: CDR1 MNHNS, CDR2 SASEGT.

This chain connects TRBV6-5 to TRBJ2-5; 11 bases agree with TRBD1. The junction had 7 bases not matched to a gene; V was cut back by 5 bases and J by 5 bases. The length of the CDR3 is 15 residues. CDR1 and CDR2 (germline): MNHEY, SVGAGI. Here the CDR3 DNA reads TGTGCCAGCAGTCACGGACAGGGGGCAGGTGAGACCCAGTACTTC. Amino acid sequence: CASSHGQGAGETQYF.

This clonotype showed up just a few times. The junction shows a germline mismatch at one end, possibly a read error. This chain connects TRBV5-1 to TRBJ2-5, with D perhaps TRBD1 or TRBD2 (5 bases each). This CDR3 region has 14 residues. CDR1 SGHRS and CDR2 YFSETQ come from the germline V gene. The CDR3 reads CASSLTGPQEAQYF. The CDR3 DNA reads TGCGCCAGCAGCTTGACGGGGCCGCAAGAGGCCCAGTACTTC.

This clonotype turned up a few times. The chain has TRBV9 and TRBJ2-1; tentative D call: TRBD1 (5 bases). Trimming pared 4 bases from V and 0 bases from J, leaving 11 bases between. Germline V gene data show CDR1 as SGDLS and CDR2 as YYNGEE. CDR3 size: 15 residues. In nucleotides, the CDR3 is TGTGCCAGCAGCTTAACAGGAAACTCCTACAATGAGCAGTTCTTC. This gives the protein CASSLTGNSYNEQFF.